This T cell receptor (beta chain) was observed in a study of blood T cell repertoires in COVID-19. Clones were sequenced by immunoSEQ multiplex PCR, and TCRdb holds only the in-frame ones, with some missing. Found here are 130,000 to 150,000 clones, over 75% of them singletons; the top ten hold around 1.3%. Clinical histories supplied by participants themselves formed the basis of cohort assignment. Trimming cost V 4 bases and J 5 bases, with 17 bases left between them. CDR3 size: 15 residues. CDR1 is MDHEN, CDR2 SYDVKM, per germline. The clonotype comes from a woman between 25 and 40 years old with acute COVID-19. Sample: PBMCs or T cells enriched from blood (not recorded which). The J gene is TRBJ1-1, the V gene TRBV28, with D perhaps matching TRBD1 (6 bases). CDR3 protein: CASSSVGGVLTEAFF. The CDR3 region has the DNA TGTGCCAGCAGTTCCGTAGGGGGGGTTCTAACTGAAGCTTTCTTT.